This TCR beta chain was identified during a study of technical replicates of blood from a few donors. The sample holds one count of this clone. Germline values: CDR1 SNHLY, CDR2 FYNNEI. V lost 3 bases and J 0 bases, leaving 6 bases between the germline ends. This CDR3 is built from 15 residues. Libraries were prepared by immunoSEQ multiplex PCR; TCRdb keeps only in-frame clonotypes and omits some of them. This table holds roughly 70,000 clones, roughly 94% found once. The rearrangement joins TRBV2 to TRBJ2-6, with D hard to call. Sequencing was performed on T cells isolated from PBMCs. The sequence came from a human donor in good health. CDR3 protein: CASSEGISGANVLTF. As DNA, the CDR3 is TGTGCCAGCAGTGAGGGCATCTCTGGGGCCAACGTCCTGACTTTC.